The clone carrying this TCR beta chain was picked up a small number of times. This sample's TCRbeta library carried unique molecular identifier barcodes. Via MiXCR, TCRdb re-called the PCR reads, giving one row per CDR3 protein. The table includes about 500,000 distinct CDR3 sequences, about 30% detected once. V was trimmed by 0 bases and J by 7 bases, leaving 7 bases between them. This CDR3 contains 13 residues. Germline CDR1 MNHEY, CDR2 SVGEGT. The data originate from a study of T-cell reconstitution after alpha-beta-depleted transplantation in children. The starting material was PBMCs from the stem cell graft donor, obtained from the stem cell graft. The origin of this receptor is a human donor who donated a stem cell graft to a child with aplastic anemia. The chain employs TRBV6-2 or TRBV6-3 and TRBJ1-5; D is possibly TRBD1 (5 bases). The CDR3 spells CASSYSWGQPQHF. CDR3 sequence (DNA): TGTGCCAGCAGTTACTCCTGGGGGCAGCCCCAGCATTTT.